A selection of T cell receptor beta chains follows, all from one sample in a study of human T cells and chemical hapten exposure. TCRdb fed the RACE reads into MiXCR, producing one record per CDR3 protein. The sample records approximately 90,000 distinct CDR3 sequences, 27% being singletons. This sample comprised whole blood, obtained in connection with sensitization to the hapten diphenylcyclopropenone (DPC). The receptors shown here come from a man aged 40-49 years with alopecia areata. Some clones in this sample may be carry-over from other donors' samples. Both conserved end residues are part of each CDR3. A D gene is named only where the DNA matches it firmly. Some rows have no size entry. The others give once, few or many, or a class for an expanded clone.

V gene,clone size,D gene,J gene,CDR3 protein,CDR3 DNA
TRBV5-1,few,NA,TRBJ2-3,CASSFSSEGSDTQYF,TGCGCCAGCAGCTTTTCCAGCGAGGGTTCAGATACGCAGTATTTT
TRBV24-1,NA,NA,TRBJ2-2,CATGPGGGELFF,TGTGCCACAGGCCCCGGAGGCGGGGAGCTGTTTTTT
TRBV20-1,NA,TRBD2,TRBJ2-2,CSASVTSGSRFGELFF,TGCAGTGCTAGCGTGACTAGCGGGAGCAGGTTCGGGGAGCTGTTTTTT
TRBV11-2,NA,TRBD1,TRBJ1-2,CASSAHLGTANYGYTF,TGTGCCAGCAGCGCCCACCTGGGGACAGCTAACTATGGCTACACCTTC
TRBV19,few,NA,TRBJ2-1,CASSMGPLMVQFF,TGTGCCAGTAGTATGGGACCTCTTATGGTGCAGTTCTTC
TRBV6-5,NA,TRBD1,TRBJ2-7,CASSYSRDRGYEQYF,TGTGCCAGCAGTTACTCCCGGGACAGGGGCTACGAGCAGTACTTC
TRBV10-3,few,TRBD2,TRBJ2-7,CAISGSALAAGGSYEQYF,TGTGCCATCAGTGGCTCAGCCCTAGCAGCGGGAGGTTCCTACGAGCAGTACTTC
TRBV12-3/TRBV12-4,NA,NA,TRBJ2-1,CASSAQNEQFF,TGTGCCAGCAGTGCCCAGAATGAGCAGTTCTTC
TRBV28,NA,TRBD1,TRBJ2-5,CASSSRGTAYQETQYF,TGTGCCAGCAGTTCAAGGGGGACAGCGTACCAAGAGACCCAGTACTTC
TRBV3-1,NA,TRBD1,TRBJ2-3,CASSQTGTGSTDTQYF,TGTGCCAGCAGCCAAACCGGGACAGGGAGCACAGATACGCAGTATTTT
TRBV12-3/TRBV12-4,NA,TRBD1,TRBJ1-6,CASSLRTGGSPLHF,TGTGCCAGCAGTTTAAGGACAGGGGGTTCACCCCTCCACTTT
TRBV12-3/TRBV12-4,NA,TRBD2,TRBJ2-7,CASSPRTSGSGEQYF,TGTGCCAGCAGTCCCCGGACTAGCGGGAGTGGCGAGCAGTACTTC
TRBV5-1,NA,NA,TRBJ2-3,CASSDGRPDTQYF,TGCGCCAGCAGCGACGGACGCCCAGATACGCAGTATTTT
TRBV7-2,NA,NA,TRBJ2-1,CASSFSLPEQFF,TGTGCCAGCAGCTTTTCCCTACCGGAGCAGTTCTTC